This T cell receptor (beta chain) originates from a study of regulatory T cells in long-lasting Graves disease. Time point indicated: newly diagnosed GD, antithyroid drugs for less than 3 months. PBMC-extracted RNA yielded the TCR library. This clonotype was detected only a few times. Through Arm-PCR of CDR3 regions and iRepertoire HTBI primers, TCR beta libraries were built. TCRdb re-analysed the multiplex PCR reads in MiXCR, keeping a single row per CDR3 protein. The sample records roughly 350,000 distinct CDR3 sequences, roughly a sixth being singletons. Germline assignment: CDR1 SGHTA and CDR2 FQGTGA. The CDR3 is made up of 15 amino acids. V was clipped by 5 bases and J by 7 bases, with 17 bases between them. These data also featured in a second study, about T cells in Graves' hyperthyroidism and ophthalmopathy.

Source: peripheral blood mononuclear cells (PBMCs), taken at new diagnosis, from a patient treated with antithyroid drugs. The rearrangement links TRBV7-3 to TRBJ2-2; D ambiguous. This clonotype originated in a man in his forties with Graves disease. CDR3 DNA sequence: TGTGCCAGCAGCATAGGCCCCAGTCGTGGCGGGGAGCTGTTTTTT. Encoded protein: CASSIGPSRGGELFF.